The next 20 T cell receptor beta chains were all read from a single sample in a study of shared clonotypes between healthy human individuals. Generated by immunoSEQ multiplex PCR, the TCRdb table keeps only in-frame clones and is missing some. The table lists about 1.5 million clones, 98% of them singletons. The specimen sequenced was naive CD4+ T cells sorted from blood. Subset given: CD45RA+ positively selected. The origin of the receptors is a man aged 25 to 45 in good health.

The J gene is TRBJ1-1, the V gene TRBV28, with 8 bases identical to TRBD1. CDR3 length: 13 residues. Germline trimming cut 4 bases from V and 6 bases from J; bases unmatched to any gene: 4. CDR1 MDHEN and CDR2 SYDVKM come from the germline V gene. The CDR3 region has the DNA TGTGCCAGCAGTTCGGGACAGGACTCTGAAGCTTTCTTT. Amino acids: CASSSGQDSEAFF.

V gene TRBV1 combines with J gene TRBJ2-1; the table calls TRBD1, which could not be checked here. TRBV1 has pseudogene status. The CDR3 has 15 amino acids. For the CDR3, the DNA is TGCACCAGCACCAGGACAGGGGGCCCTACATATGAGCAGTTCTTC. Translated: CTSTRTGGPTYEQFF.

As DNA, the CDR3 is TGTGCCAGCCGAGGCGGTGGCAATCAGCCCCAGCATTTT. This gives the protein CASRGGGNQPQHF. This chain connects TRBV18 to TRBJ1-5; D unclear. V was clipped by 8 bases and J by 2 bases, with 10 bases between them. The CDR3 has 13 residues. The germline V gene encodes CDR1 KGHSH and CDR2 LQKENI. Variable domain in full (rest from reference TRBV18 and TRBJ1-5): NAGVMQNPRHLVRRRGQEARLRCSPMKGHSHVYWYRQLPEEGLKFMVYLQKENIIDESGMPKERFSAEFPKEGPSILRIQQVVRGDSAAYFCASRGGGNQPQHFGDGTRLSIL.

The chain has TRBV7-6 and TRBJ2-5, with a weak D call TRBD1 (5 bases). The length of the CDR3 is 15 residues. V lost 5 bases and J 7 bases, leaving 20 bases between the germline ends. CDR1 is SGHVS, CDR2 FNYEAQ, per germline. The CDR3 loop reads CASSLFLDRAGTQYF. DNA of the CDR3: TGTGCCAGCAGCCTCTTCCTCGACAGAGCTGGGACCCAGTACTTC. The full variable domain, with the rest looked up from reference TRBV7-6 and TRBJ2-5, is GAGVSQSPRYKVTKRGQDVALRCDPISGHVSLYWYRQALGQGPEFLTYFNYEAQQDKSGLPNDRFSAERPEGSISTLTIQRTEQRDSAMYRCASSLFLDRAGTQYFGPGTRLLVL.

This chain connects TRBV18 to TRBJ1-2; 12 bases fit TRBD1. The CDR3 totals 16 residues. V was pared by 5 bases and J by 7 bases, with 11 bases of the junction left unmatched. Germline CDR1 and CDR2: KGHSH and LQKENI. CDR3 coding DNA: TGTGCCAGCTCAACTCCGGGACAGGGGGCGCAAACTGGCTACACCTTC. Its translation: CASSTPGQGAQTGYTF.

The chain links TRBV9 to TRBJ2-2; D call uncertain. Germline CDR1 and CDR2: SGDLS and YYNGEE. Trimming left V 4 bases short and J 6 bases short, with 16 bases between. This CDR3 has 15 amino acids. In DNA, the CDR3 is TGTGCCAGCAGCATCTCTCGGGTGGCATCCGGGGAGCTGTTTTTT. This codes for CASSISRVASGELFF.

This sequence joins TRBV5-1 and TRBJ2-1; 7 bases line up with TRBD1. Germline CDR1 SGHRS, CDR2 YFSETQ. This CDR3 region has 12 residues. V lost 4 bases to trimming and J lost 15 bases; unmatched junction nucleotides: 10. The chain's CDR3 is CASSGEGDSRFF. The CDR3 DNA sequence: TGCGCCAGCAGCGGCGAGGGGGACAGCAGGTTCTTC.

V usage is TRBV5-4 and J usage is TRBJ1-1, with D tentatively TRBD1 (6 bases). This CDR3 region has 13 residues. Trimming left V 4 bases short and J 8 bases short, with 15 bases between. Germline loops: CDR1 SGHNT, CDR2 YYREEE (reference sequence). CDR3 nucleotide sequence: TGTGCCAGCAGCCAACCAAGGGGGGTAGAAGCTTTCTTT. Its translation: CASSQPRGVEAFF.

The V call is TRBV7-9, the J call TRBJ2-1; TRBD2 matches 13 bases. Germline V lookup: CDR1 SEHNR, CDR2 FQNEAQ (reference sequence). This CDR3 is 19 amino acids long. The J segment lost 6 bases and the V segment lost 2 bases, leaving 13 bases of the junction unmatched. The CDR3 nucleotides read TGTGCCAGCAGCTTAATAGCGACTAGCGGGAGGTTGGGACCCAATGAGCAGTTCTTC. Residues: CASSLIATSGRLGPNEQFF. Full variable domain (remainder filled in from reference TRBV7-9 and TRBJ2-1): DTGVSQNPRHKITKRGQNVTFRCDPISEHNRLYWYRQTLGQGPEFLTYFQNEAQLEKSRLLSDRFSAERPKGSFSTLEIQRTEQGDSAMYLCASSLIATSGRLGPNEQFFGPGTRLTVL.

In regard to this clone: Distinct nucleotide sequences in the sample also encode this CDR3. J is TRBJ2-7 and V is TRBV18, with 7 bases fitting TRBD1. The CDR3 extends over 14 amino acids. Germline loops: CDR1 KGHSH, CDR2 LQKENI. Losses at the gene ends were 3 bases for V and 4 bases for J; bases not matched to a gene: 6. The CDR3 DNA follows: TGTGCCAGCTCACCGAGAAGGGACAGTTACGAGCAGTACTTC. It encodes CASSPRRDSYEQYF.

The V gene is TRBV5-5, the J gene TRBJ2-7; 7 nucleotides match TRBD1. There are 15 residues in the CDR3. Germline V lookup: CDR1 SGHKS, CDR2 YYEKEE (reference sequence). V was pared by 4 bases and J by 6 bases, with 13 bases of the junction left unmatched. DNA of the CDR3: TGTGCCAGCAGCCAACATCTGGACAGGATGGGCGAGCAGTACTTC. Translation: CASSQHLDRMGEQYF.

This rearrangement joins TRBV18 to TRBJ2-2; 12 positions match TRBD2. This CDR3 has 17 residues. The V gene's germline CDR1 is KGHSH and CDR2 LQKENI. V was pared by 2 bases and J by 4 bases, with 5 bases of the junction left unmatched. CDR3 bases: TGTGCCAGCTCACCAGCGACTAGCGGGAGAGGCACCGGGGAGCTGTTTTTT. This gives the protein CASSPATSGRGTGELFF.

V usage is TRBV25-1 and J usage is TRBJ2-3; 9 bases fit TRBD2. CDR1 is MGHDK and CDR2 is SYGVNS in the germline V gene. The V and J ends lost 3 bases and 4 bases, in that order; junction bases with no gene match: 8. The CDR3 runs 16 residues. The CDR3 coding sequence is TGTGCCAGCAGTGACCATAGCGGGAGTCTCTCAGATACGCAGTATTTT. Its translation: CASSDHSGSLSDTQYF.

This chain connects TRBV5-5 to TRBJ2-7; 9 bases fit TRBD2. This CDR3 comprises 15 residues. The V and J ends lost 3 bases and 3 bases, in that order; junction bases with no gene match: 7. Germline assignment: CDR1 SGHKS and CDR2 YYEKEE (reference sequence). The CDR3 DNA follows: TGTGCCAGCAGCTCACCGAGACTAGCGGACTACGAGCAGTACTTC. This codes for CASSSPRLADYEQYF.

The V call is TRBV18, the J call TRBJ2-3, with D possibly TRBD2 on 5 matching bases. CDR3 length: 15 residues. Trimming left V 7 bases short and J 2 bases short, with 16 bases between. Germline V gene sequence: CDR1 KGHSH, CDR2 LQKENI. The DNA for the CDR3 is TGTGCCAGCTATAGGACTTTTATCGACACAGATACGCAGTATTTT. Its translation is CASYRTFIDTDTQYF.

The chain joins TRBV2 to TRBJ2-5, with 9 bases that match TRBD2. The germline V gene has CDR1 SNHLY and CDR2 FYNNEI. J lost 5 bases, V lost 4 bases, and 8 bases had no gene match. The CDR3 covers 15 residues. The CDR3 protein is CASSVIAGVGETQYF. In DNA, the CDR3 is TGTGCCAGCAGTGTTATAGCGGGAGTTGGTGAGACCCAGTACTTC.

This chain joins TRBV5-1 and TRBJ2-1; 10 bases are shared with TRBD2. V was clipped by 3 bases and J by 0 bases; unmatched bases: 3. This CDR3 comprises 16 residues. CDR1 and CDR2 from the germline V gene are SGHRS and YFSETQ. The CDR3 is CASSSSGSISYNEQFF. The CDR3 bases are TGCGCCAGCAGCTCTAGCGGGAGTATCTCCTACAATGAGCAGTTCTTC.

The CDR3 protein is CSVSGTGIPGELFF. The CDR3 DNA reads TGCAGCGTTTCCGGGACAGGGATTCCCGGGGAGCTGTTTTTT. The J gene is TRBJ2-2, the V gene TRBV29-1, with 9 bases matching TRBD1. Germline loops: CDR1 SQVTM, CDR2 ANQGSEA. There are 14 residues in the CDR3. The V gene end was trimmed by 5 bases and the J gene end by 6 bases; junction bases not matched to a gene: 7.

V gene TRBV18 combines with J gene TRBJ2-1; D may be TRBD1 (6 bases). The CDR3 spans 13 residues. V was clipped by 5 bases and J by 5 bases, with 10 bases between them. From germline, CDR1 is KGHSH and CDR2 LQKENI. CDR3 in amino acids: CASSERTDNEQFF. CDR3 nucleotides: TGTGCCAGCTCAGAACGGACAGACAATGAGCAGTTCTTC.

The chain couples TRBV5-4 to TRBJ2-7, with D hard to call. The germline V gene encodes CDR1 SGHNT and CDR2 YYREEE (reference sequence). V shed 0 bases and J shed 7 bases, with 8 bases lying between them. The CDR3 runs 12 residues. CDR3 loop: CASSLVTEEQYF. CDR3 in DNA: TGTGCCAGCAGCTTGGTTACTGAGGAGCAGTACTTC.